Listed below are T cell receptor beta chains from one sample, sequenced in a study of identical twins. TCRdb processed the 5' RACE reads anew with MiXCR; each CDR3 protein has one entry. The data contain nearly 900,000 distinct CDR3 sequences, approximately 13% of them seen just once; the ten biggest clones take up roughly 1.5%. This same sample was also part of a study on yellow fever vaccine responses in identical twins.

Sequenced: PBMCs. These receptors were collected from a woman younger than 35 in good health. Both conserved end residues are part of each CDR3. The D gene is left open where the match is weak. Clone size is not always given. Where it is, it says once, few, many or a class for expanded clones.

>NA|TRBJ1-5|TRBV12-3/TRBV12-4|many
CASSLTPNQPQHF
TGCGCCAGCAGCTTAACCCCGAATCAGCCCCAGCATTTT
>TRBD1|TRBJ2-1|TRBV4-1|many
CASSRDNRGPGSYNEQFF
TGCGCCAGCAGCCGAGACAACAGGGGCCCGGGCTCCTACAATGAGCAGTTCTTC
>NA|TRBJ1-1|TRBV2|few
CAGGIEGSNTEAFF
TGTGCCGGCGGGATAGAAGGATCGAACACTGAAGCTTTCTTT
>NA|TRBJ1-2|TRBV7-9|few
CASSLGWGGYGYTF
TGTGCCAGCAGCTTAGGATGGGGGGGCTATGGCTACACCTTC
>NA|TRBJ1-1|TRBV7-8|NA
CASSLAQEMNTEAFF
TGTGCCAGCAGCTTAGCTCAGGAAATGAACACTGAAGCTTTCTTT
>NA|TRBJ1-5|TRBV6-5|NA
CASSSRADQPQHF
TGTGCCAGCAGTTCCAGGGCCGATCAGCCCCAGCATTTT
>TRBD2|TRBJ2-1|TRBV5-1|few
CASSPRGGDLPDNEQFF
TGCGCCAGCAGCCCGCGGGGGGGCGATCTCCCTGACAATGAGCAGTTCTTC
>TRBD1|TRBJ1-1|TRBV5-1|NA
CASSLGPGQVSPEAFF
TGCGCCAGCAGCTTGGGACCGGGACAGGTATCCCCTGAAGCTTTCTTT
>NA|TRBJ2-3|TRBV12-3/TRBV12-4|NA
CASSLKVLTETQYF
TGTGCCAGCAGTTTAAAGGTCCTGACCGAGACGCAGTATTTT
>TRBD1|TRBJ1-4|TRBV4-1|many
CASSSPDRGEKLFF
TGCGCCAGCAGCTCTCCGGACAGGGGCGAAAAACTGTTTTTT
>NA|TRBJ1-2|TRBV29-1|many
CSANTDVPLYGYTF
TGCAGCGCCAACACCGATGTCCCTCTTTATGGCTACACCTTC
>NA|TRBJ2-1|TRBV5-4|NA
CASSLTAPYNEQFF
TGTGCCAGCAGCTTAACTGCCCCCTACAATGAGCAGTTCTTC
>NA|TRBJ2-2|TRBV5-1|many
CASSLVLSNTGELFF
TGCGCCAGCAGCTTGGTACTCTCGAACACCGGGGAGCTGTTTTTT
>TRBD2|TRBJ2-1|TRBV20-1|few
CSARDAPLAASYNEQFF
TGCAGTGCTAGAGACGCGCCCCTAGCGGCCTCCTACAATGAGCAGTTCTTC
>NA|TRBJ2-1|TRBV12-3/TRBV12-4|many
CASSLKNPAGRIGNEQFF
TGTGCCAGCAGTTTGAAAAACCCGGCGGGCCGAATAGGCAATGAGCAGTTCTTC
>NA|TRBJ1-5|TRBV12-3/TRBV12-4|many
CASSFGLQPQHF
TGTGCCAGCAGTTTCGGCCTCCAGCCCCAGCATTTT
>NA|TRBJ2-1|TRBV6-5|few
CASSYGQVVSNEQFF
TGTGCCAGCAGTTACGGTCAGGTAGTATCCAATGAGCAGTTCTTC
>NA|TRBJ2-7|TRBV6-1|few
CASSARSSYEQYF
TGTGCCAGCAGTGCCCGGAGCTCCTACGAGCAGTACTTC
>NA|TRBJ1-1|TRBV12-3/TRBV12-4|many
CASSNPGRFTEAFF
TGTGCCAGCAGCAACCCAGGGAGATTCACTGAAGCTTTCTTT
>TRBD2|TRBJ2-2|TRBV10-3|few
CAIRTSGNTGELFF
TGTGCCATCAGGACTAGCGGGAACACCGGGGAGCTGTTTTTT
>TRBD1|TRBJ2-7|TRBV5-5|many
CASSQGQGAFYEQYF
TGTGCCAGCAGCCAGGGACAGGGGGCGTTCTACGAGCAGTACTTC
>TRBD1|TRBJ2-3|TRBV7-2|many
CASSSDGQGGQYF
TGTGCCAGCAGCTCTGACGGACAGGGCGGCCAGTATTTT
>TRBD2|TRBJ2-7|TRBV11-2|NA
CASSLLAGVGNYEQYF
TGTGCCAGCAGCTTACTAGCGGGAGTAGGAAACTACGAGCAGTACTTC
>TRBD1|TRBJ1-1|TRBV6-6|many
CASLRQGSEAFF
TGTGCCAGCCTTCGACAGGGCTCTGAAGCTTTCTTT
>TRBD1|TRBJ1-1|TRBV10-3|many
CAISAGQLNTEAFF
TGTGCCATCAGTGCGGGACAGCTGAACACTGAAGCTTTCTTT
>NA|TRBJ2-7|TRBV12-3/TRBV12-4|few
CASPARYEQYF
TGTGCCAGCCCAGCCAGGTACGAGCAGTACTTC
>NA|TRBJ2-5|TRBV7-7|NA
CASSLVGGWPQYF
TGTGCCAGCAGCCTAGTGGGGGGTTGGCCCCAGTACTTC
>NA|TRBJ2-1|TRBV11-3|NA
CASSGGPGTGQFF
TGTGCCAGCAGCGGGGGTCCGGGCACGGGGCAGTTCTTC
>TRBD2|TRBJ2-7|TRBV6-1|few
CASSEREGQEQYF
TGTGCCAGCAGTGAACGGGAGGGGCAGGAGCAGTACTTC
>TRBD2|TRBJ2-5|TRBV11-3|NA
CASSLDQLAATQYF
TGTGCCAGCAGCTTAGATCAACTAGCGGCTACCCAGTACTTC
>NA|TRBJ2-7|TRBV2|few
CAGKGATYEQYF
TGTGCCGGCAAAGGGGCCACCTACGAGCAGTACTTC
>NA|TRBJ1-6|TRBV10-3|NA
CARGDSMSPLHF
TGTGCCAGGGGAGACAGCATGTCACCCCTCCACTTT
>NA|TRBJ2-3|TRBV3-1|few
CATEPGPSTDTQYF
TGTGCCACTGAGCCGGGGCCAAGCACAGATACGCAGTATTTT
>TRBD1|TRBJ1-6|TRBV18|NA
CASSPGQRNSPLHF
TGTGCCAGCTCACCGGGACAGCGCAATTCACCCCTCCACTTT
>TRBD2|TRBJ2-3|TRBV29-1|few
CSVHSGGVADTQYF
TGCAGCGTTCATAGCGGGGGGGTCGCAGATACGCAGTATTTT
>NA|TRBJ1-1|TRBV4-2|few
CASSQDGGPNTEAFF
TGTGCCAGCAGCCAAGATGGGGGCCCGAACACTGAAGCTTTCTTT
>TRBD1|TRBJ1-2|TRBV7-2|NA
CASSSTPGQGFGYTF
TGTGCCAGCAGCTCCACTCCGGGACAGGGATTCGGCTACACCTTC
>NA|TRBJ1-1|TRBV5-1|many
CASSLSTANTEAFF
TGCGCCAGCAGCTTGTCGACTGCGAACACTGAAGCTTTCTTT
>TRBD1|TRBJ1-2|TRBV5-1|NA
CASSPIETGNYGYTF
TGCGCCAGCAGCCCCATCGAGACAGGGAACTATGGCTACACCTTC
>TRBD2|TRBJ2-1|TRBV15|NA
CATSREGVASGRASYNEQFF
TGTGCCACCAGCAGAGAAGGTGTTGCTAGCGGGAGGGCTTCCTACAATGAGCAGTTCTTC
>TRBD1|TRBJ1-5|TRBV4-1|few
CASSPGRTGALNQPQHF
TGCGCCAGCAGCCCCGGTAGGACAGGGGCTCTAAATCAGCCCCAGCATTTT
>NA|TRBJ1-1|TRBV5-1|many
CASSLSTMNTEAFF
TGCGCCAGCAGCTTGTCGACAATGAACACTGAAGCTTTCTTT
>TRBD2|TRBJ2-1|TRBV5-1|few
CASSAGTSGDNLEQFF
TGCGCCAGCAGCGCCGGGACTAGCGGGGATAATTTAGAGCAGTTCTTC
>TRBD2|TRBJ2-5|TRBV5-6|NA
CASSPGTSGVETQYF
TGTGCCAGCAGCCCCGGGACTAGCGGGGTTGAGACCCAGTACTTC
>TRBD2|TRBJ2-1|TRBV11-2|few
CASSLLAGGPGAGYEQFF
TGTGCCAGCAGCTTATTAGCGGGAGGGCCAGGGGCGGGGTATGAGCAGTTCTTC
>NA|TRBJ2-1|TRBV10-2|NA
CASSDWAGASNEQFF
TGCGCCAGCAGTGATTGGGCGGGCGCTTCCAATGAGCAGTTCTTC
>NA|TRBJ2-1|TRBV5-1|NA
CASSSHREVVDEQFF
TGCGCCAGCAGCTCCCACAGGGAGGTAGTTGATGAGCAGTTCTTC
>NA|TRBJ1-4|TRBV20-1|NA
CSARDAEKLFF
TGCAGTGCTAGGGATGCAGAAAAACTGTTTTTT
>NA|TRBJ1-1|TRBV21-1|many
CASSKQGQLNTEAFF
TGTGCCAGCAGCAAGCAGGGACAGTTGAACACTGAAGCTTTCTTT
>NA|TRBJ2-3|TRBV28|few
CASSRGQRGATDTQYF
TGTGCCAGCAGTCGGGGGCAGCGGGGCGCCACAGATACGCAGTATTTT
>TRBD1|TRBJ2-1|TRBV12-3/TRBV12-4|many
CASKNGTGTWVPYNEQFF
TGTGCCAGCAAAAACGGGACAGGGACCTGGGTCCCCTACAATGAGCAGTTCTTC